Below, 25 T cell receptor beta chains from the same sample are listed, as sequenced in a study of T cell changes during pregnancy in multiple sclerosis. Measured with immunoSEQ multiplex PCR; TCRdb has only the in-frame clones, and not every one. The data hold tens of thousands of clones, with almost 90% observed a single time. Source: peripheral blood, taken in the first trimester of pregnancy. The receptors shown here come from a female donor in good health, enrolled as a control in a pregnancy study.

CDR3 region: CASSFIRTENTEAFF. The CDR3 DNA sequence: TGTGCCAGCAGTTTTATTAGGACAGAGAACACTGAAGCTTTCTTT. The chain joins TRBV28 to TRBJ1-1, with D maybe TRBD1 (6 bases). CDR3 length: 15 residues. Germline CDR1 is MDHEN and CDR2 is SYDVKM. V lost 3 bases, J lost 1 base, and 12 bases lay in between.

A word on this clone: A read error may explain this, as a much larger clone is one base away. Here the CDR3 reads CAGSDGTSTGELFF. For the CDR3, the DNA is TGTGCCGGCAGTGACGGGACTAGCACCGGGGAGCTGTTTTTT. The chain carries TRBV6-4 and TRBJ2-2; 8 bases match TRBD2. Germline CDR1 reads MRHNA; CDR2 reads SNTAGT. There are 14 residues in the CDR3.

V and J are TRBV7-6 and TRBJ2-7, with D possibly TRBD1 on 6 matching bases. CDR1 and CDR2 (germline): SGHVS, FNYEAQ. Trimming took 5 bases from V and 2 from J, leaving 13 bases between them. The CDR3 runs 14 residues. CDR3 residues: CASSKDRWAYEQYF. CDR3 DNA sequence: TGTGCCAGCAGCAAAGACAGGTGGGCCTACGAGCAGTACTTC. The whole variable domain, filled in from reference TRBV7-6 and TRBJ2-7, reads GAGVSQSPRYKVTKRGQDVALRCDPISGHVSLYWYRQALGQGPEFLTYFNYEAQQDKSGLPNDRFSAERPEGSISTLTIQRTEQRDSAMYRCASSKDRWAYEQYFGPGTRLTVT.

CDR3 residues: CASSPMGQGVYNEQFF. The CDR3 region has the DNA TGTGCCAGTAGTCCAATGGGACAGGGGGTTTACAATGAGCAGTTCTTC. V gene TRBV19 combines with J gene TRBJ2-1, with 11 bases aligning to TRBD1. V trimming: 5 bases; J trimming: 4 bases; junction bases outside the gene matches: 7. From germline, CDR1 is LNHDA and CDR2 SQIVND (reference sequence). The CDR3 has 16 amino acids.

The chain uses TRBV7-3 and TRBJ2-3, with 12 nucleotides matching TRBD2. With V trimmed by 5 bases and J by 4 bases, 4 bases remained unmatched. This CDR3 has 15 amino acids. Germline CDR1 reads SGHTA; CDR2 reads FQGTGA. DNA for the CDR3: TGTGCCAGCAGCCTAGCGGGAGGGGGGTCAGATACGCAGTATTTT. Translating it yields CASSLAGGGSDTQYF.

This chain links TRBV5-6 with TRBJ2-5, with 8 bases that match TRBD1. The CDR3 loop spans 16 amino acids. Germline V gene sequence: CDR1 SGHDT, CDR2 YYEEEE. The V segment lost 0 bases and the J segment 5 bases; nucleotides outside the gene matches: 9. CDR3 loop: CASSLDRGVLGETQYF. Written as DNA, the CDR3 is TGTGCCAGCAGCTTGGACAGGGGGGTTTTGGGCGAGACCCAGTACTTC.

In this sample, this clone turned up once. The chain joins TRBV15 to TRBJ1-4; a possible D gene is TRBD1 (6 bases). This CDR3 is 14 amino acids long. V was cut by 1 base and J by 8 bases, with 11 bases left in between. Germline assignment: CDR1 LNHNV and CDR2 YYDKDF (reference sequence). This CDR3 is CATSRGAQGEKLFF. CDR3 sequence (DNA): TGTGCCACCAGCAGAGGGGCACAGGGAGAAAAACTGTTTTTT.

The CDR3 DNA reads TGCAGCGGCCGGGTCTTCACCGGGGAGCTGTTTTTT. Translating gives CSGRVFTGELFF. The rearrangement uses TRBV29-1 and TRBJ2-2; D gene ambiguous. V was shortened by 7 bases and J by 4 bases, with 10 bases between the two germline ends. The CDR3 runs to 12 residues. The germline V gene encodes CDR1 SQVTM and CDR2 ANQGSEA.

The rearrangement joins TRBV6-4 to TRBJ2-3, with TRBD2 identical over 13 bases. CDR1 and CDR2 (germline): MRHNA, SNTAGT. J gave up 4 bases and V 5 bases, and 3 bases lay outside the gene matches. The CDR3 has 15 amino acids. The CDR3 protein is CASSSGTSGADTQYF. The DNA of the CDR3 is TGTGCCAGCAGTTCCGGGACTAGCGGGGCAGATACGCAGTATTTT.

The rearrangement joins TRBV11-2 to TRBJ2-2, with TRBD2 identical over 10 bases. CDR3 size: 15 residues. Germline assignment: CDR1 SGHAT and CDR2 FQNNGV. V lost 2 bases to trimming and J lost 5 bases; unmatched junction nucleotides: 2. In DNA form, the CDR3 reads TGTGCCAGCAGCTTATCTAGCGGGAGAACCGGGGAGCTGTTTTTT. Translation: CASSLSSGRTGELFF.

The chain has TRBV7-8 and TRBJ2-7; unclear D gene. Germline V gene sequence: CDR1 SGHVS, CDR2 FQNEAQ. V lost 2 bases to trimming and J lost 4 bases, with 6 bases between them. The CDR3 contains 12 residues. The CDR3 DNA follows: TGTGCCAGCAGCTTATCTGTTTACGAGCAGTACTTC. Translating gives CASSLSVYEQYF. Full variable domain (rest looked up from reference TRBV7-8 and TRBJ2-7): GAGVSQSPRYKVAKRGQDVALRCDPISGHVSLFWYQQALGQGPEFLTYFQNEAQLDKSGLPSDRFFAERPEGSVSTLKIQRTQQEDSAVYLCASSLSVYEQYFGPGTRLTVT.

This rearrangement joins TRBV6-6 to TRBJ2-7; 9 nucleotides align to TRBD1. With V trimmed by 6 bases and J by 3 bases, 6 bases remained unmatched. The CDR3 contains 14 residues. CDR1 and CDR2 from the germline V gene are MNHNY and SVGAGI (reference sequence). As DNA, the CDR3 is TGTGCCAGCAGCCGGGACAGGGACTTCTACGAGCAGTACTTC. Translation gives CASSRDRDFYEQYF.

The chain recombines TRBV4-1 with TRBJ2-1, with TRBD2 matching over 10 bases. Germline CDR1 and CDR2: MGHRA and YSYEKL. With V trimmed by 0 bases and J by 9 bases, 8 bases remained unmatched. This CDR3 is 16 amino acids long. CDR3 protein: CASSQDPAGGVGEQFF. The CDR3 nucleotides read TGCGCCAGCAGCCAAGATCCAGCGGGAGGGGTTGGTGAGCAGTTCTTC.

This rearrangement joins TRBV2 to TRBJ2-2; D is perhaps TRBD2 (5 bases). This CDR3 is 14 amino acids long. Germline CDR1 SNHLY, CDR2 FYNNEI. Trimming took 8 bases from V and 2 from J, leaving 12 bases between them. The CDR3 here is CASAIDYNTGELFF. The CDR3 nucleotides read TGTGCCAGCGCGATAGACTACAACACCGGGGAGCTGTTTTTT. The variable domain in full, with the rest retrieved from reference TRBV2 and TRBJ2-2, is EPEVTQTPSHQVTQMGQEVILRCVPISNHLYFYWYRQILGQKVEFLVSFYNNEISEKSEIFDDQFSVERPDGSNFTLKIRSTKLEDSAMYFCASAIDYNTGELFFGEGSRLTVL.

V and J are TRBV27 and TRBJ2-7; possible D gene TRBD1, 5 bases. V shed 0 bases and J shed 0 bases, with 9 bases lying between them. Looked up from germline, CDR1 is MNHEY and CDR2 is SMNVEV (reference sequence). The length of the CDR3 is 15 residues. For the CDR3, the DNA is TGTGCCAGCAGTTTATCAGGGGCGAGCTCCTACGAGCAGTACTTC. Translation gives CASSLSGASSYEQYF.

The chain is built from TRBV6-1 and TRBJ2-5, with 7 bases matching TRBD1. CDR1 MNHNS and CDR2 SASEGT come from the germline V gene. The CDR3 covers 13 residues. The V gene end was trimmed by 6 bases and the J gene end by 2 bases; junction bases not matched to a gene: 3. The DNA for the CDR3 is TGTGCCAGCAGCTGGACAGGACAAGAGACCCAGTACTTC. Its protein product is CASSWTGQETQYF.

The chain recombines TRBV9 with TRBJ2-3; 8 positions match TRBD2. The CDR3 contains 15 residues. Germline V gene data show CDR1 as SGDLS and CDR2 as YYNGEE. The J segment lost 3 bases and the V segment lost 2 bases, leaving 5 bases of the junction unmatched. DNA of the CDR3: TGTGCCAGCAGCGTCGGTAGCGGGAAGACAGATACGCAGTATTTT. This encodes CASSVGSGKTDTQYF.

The chain carries TRBV27 and TRBJ2-7, with D perhaps matching TRBD1 (5 bases). Germline CDR1 MNHEY, CDR2 SMNVEV (reference sequence). This CDR3 spans 15 amino acids. The V end lost 4 bases, the J end lost 2 bases, and 15 bases lay between the germline ends. The CDR3 DNA reads TGTGCCAGCAGTTATCAGCAGGCAGGGACCTACGAGCAGTACTTC. It codes for CASSYQQAGTYEQYF.

The chain has TRBV7-9 and TRBJ1-2; TRBD1 might be the D (6 bases). This CDR3 contains 14 residues. V lost 4 bases and J 8 bases, leaving 17 bases between the germline ends. The V gene's germline CDR1 is SEHNR and CDR2 FQNEAQ (reference sequence). The CDR3 coding sequence is TGTGCCAGCAGCTCCCAAACAGGGACCGGCGGCTACACCTTC. Translation gives CASSSQTGTGGYTF.

This chain links TRBV28 with TRBJ1-2; 7 bases match TRBD1. CDR3 size: 13 residues. The J segment lost 4 bases and the V segment lost 6 bases, leaving 5 bases of the junction unmatched. The germline V gene encodes CDR1 MDHEN and CDR2 SYDVKM. CDR3 in amino acids: CASSRGDRYGYTF. The CDR3 DNA sequence: TGTGCCAGCAGCAGGGGGGATCGCTATGGCTACACCTTC.

The J gene is TRBJ2-2, the V gene TRBV4-1, with a possible D match to TRBD1 (5 bases). Per the germline V gene, CDR1 is MGHRA and CDR2 is YSYEKL. Trimming pared 4 bases from V and 0 bases from J, leaving 15 bases between. The CDR3 extends over 17 amino acids. The CDR3 spells CASSPQGASSNTGELFF. CDR3 DNA sequence: TGCGCCAGCAGCCCCCAAGGGGCCTCTTCGAACACCGGGGAGCTGTTTTTT.

This chain uses TRBV7-3 with TRBJ2-7; 13 bases map to TRBD2. The germline CDR1 and CDR2 sequences are SGHTA and FQGTGA. This CDR3 region has 14 residues. The trim removed 4 bases at V and 7 bases at J, leaving 4 bases unmatched. As DNA, the CDR3 is TGTGCCAGCAGCTCGACTAGCGGGGGGTCTGAGCAGTACTTC. It specifies CASSSTSGGSEQYF.

V is TRBV29-1 and J is TRBJ2-7; 11 bases agree with TRBD2. J lost 2 bases, V lost 0 bases, and 3 bases had no gene match. The CDR3 has 15 amino acids. Germline CDR1 SQVTM, CDR2 ANQGSEA. The CDR3 reads CSVEDRLAGPYEQYF. The CDR3 bases are TGCAGCGTTGAAGATCGACTAGCGGGACCCTACGAGCAGTACTTC.

The chain is built from TRBV19 and TRBJ2-4; tentative D call: TRBD1 (5 bases). Germline V CDR1 and CDR2: LNHDA, SQIVND (reference sequence). The CDR3 totals 15 residues. V lost 6 bases and J 0 bases, leaving 12 bases between the germline ends. CDR3 sequence reads: CASRDSPLAKNIQYF. CDR3 coding DNA: TGTGCCAGTAGAGACAGTCCCCTAGCCAAAAACATTCAGTACTTC. The whole variable domain, remainder taken from reference TRBV19 and TRBJ2-4, is DGGITQSPKYLFRKEGQNVTLSCEQNLNHDAMYWYRQDPGQGLRLIYYSQIVNDFQKGDIAEGYSVSREKKESFPLTVTSAQKNPTAFYLCASRDSPLAKNIQYFGAGTRLSVL.

The chain recombines TRBV2 with TRBJ1-2, with D possibly matching TRBD1 (6 bases). The CDR3 runs to 14 residues. Trimming removed 7 bases at V and 5 bases at J, with 17 bases between. Per the germline V gene, CDR1 is SNHLY and CDR2 is FYNNEI. The DNA for the CDR3 is TGTGCCAGCAAGCCCACAGGGACCTTTTATGGCTACACCTTC. Translating gives CASKPTGTFYGYTF.